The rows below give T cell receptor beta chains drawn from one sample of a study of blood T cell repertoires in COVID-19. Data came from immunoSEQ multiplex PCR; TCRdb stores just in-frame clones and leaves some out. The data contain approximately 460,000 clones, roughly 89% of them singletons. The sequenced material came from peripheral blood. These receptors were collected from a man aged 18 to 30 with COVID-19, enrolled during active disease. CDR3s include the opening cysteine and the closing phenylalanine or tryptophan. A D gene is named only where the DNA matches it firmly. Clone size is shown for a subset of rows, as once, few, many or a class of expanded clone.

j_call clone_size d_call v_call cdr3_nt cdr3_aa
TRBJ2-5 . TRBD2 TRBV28 TGTGCCAGCGGCCTCGGACTAGCGGGATTGGGGGAAGAGACCCAGTACTTC CASGLGLAGLGEETQYF
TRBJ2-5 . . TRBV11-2 TGTGCCAGCAGCCCACTAGTGGGGATTGGAGAGACCCAGTACTTC CASSPLVGIGETQYF
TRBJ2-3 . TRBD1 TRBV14 TGTGCCACCCGGGACAGGGGGCAAACAGATACGCAGTATTTT CATRDRGQTDTQYF
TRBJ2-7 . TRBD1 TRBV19 TGTGCCAGTAGTCCGGGGGACAGGGTCTACGAGCAGTACTTC CASSPGDRVYEQYF
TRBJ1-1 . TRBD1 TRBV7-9 TGTGCCAGCAGCCTGGAGGGGGCCGATGAAGCTTTCTTT CASSLEGADEAFF
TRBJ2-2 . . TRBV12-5 TGTGCTAGTGGTTTCAACAGGGTGAACACCGGGGAGCTGTTTTTT CASGFNRVNTGELFF
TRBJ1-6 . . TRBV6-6 TGTGCCAGCAGTTACGTGACACTTGGCTGGAATTCACCCCTCCACTTT CASSYVTLGWNSPLHF
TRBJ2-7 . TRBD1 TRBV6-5 TGTGCCAGCAGGCTTGGACAGGGGAACTACGAGCAGTACTTC CASRLGQGNYEQYF
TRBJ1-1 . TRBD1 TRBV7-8 TGTGCCAGCAGCTTAGGGACAGGGAGGACTGAAGCTTTCTTT CASSLGTGRTEAFF
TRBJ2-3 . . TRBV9 TGTGCCAGCAGCGTAGATGGCGGGACGCAGTATTTT CASSVDGGTQYF
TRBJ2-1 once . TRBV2 TGTGCCAGCAATAAATTTCTACAGGGGGGGGGAAACAATGAGCAGTTCTTC CASNKFLQGGGNNEQFF
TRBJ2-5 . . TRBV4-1 TGCGCCAGCAGCCAAGTATACGGGATTGCGACCCAGTACTTC CASSQVYGIATQYF
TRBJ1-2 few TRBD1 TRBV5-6 TGTGCCAGCAGCCTCGGCGGGATCTGGGGACAGTATGGCTACACCTTC CASSLGGIWGQYGYTF
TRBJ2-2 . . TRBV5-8 TGTGCCAGCAGCCCCCCGAGCGGCACCGGGGAGCTGTTTTTT CASSPPSGTGELFF
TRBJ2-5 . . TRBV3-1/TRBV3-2 TGTGCCAGCAGCCAAGGCACTAAACTAGAGACCCAGTACTTC CASSQGTKLETQYF
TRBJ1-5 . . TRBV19 TGTGCCAGTAGTATAAGACAGCGTATGAGCAATCAGCCCCAGCATTTT CASSIRQRMSNQPQHF
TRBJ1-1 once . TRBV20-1 TGCAGTGCTAGTCGCACTGAAGCTTTCTTT CSASRTEAFF
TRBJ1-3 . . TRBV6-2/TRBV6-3 TGTGCCAGCAGTTACTGGAGGAGGACTGGAAACACCATATATTTT CASSYWRRTGNTIYF
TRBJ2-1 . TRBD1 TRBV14 TGTGCCAGCAGCTTTGTGGGACAGGCCTACGGTGAGCAGTTCTTC CASSFVGQAYGEQFF
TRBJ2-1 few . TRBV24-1 TGTGCCGTGGGGGGTGGTGGCAATGAGCAGTTCTTC CAVGGGGNEQFF
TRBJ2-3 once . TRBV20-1 TGCAGTGCTAGTGCAGGGGTTAATGCGGATACGCAGTATTTT CSASAGVNADTQYF
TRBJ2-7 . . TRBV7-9 TGTGCCAGCAGCTTAATCCCATCCTACGAGCAGTACTTC CASSLIPSYEQYF
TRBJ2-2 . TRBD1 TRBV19 TGTGCCAGTAGTATGGGCAGGGGGCGAAACGGGGAGCTGTTTTTT CASSMGRGRNGELFF
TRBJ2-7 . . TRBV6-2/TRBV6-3 TGTGCCAGCAGTTACTTTAGGGGTAGCTCCTACGAGCAGTACTTC CASSYFRGSSYEQYF
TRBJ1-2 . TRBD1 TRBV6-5 TGTGCCAGCAGCATCGTGACAGGGGCCGCAGGAGGCTACACCTTC CASSIVTGAAGGYTF
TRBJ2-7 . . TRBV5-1 TGCGCCAGCAGCCCCTCAGCTTCGGGTGACGAGCAGTACTTC CASSPSASGDEQYF
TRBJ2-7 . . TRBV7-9 TGTGCCAGCAGCCCCCTGTCCAGCGGCTACGAGCAGTACTTC CASSPLSSGYEQYF
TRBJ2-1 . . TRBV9 TGTGCCAGCAGCGCCATAACTAGTTTTGGTGAGCAGTTCTTC CASSAITSFGEQFF
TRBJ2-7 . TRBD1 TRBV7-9 TGTGCCAGCAGCTCAAGACCCCGGACAGGGGGAGGAGGCTACGAGCAGTACTTC CASSSRPRTGGGGYEQYF
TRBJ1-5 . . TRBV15 TGTGCCACCAGCAGAATACCCGGGAGGCAGAGTGATCAGCCCCAGCATTTT CATSRIPGRQSDQPQHF
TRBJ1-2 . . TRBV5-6 TGTGCCAGCAGCTTGGGTGGCGGCTACACCTTC CASSLGGGYTF
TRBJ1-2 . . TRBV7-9 TGTGCCAGCAGCCCATCGCGGGGGAAGGGCTATGGCTACACCTTC CASSPSRGKGYGYTF
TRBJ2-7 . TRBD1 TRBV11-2 TGTGCCAGCAGCGGGACAGGGCCCGAGCAGTACTTC CASSGTGPEQYF
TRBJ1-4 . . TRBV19 TGTGCCAGTAAACCCGGGACAAACAATGAAAAACTGTTTTTT CASKPGTNNEKLFF
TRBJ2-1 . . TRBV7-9 TGTGCCAGCAGCTCGGGATCCTACAATGAGCAGTTCTTC CASSSGSYNEQFF
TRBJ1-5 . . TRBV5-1 TGCGCCAGCAGCACCAAGCCTAATCAGCCCCAGCATTTT CASSTKPNQPQHF
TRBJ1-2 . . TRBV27 TGTGCCACCCGCGAAGGGGCTAACTATGGCTACACCTTC CATREGANYGYTF
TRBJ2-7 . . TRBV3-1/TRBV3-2 TGTGCCAGCAGTTCAGGGGAAAGCTCCTACGAGCAGTACTTC CASSSGESSYEQYF
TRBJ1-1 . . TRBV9 TGTGCCAGCAGCGTAGGGGCGTTTAACACTGAAGCTTTCTTT CASSVGAFNTEAFF
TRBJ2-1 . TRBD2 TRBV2 TGTGCCAGCAGGATAGAAACGGGAGGGTCTGAGCAGTTCTTC CASRIETGGSEQFF
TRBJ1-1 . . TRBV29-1 TGCAGCGTTGAAGATCAAAAGACAAGACGGACTGAAGCTTTCTTT CSVEDQKTRRTEAFF
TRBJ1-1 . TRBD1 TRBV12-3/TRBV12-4 TGTGCCAGCAGTCAGGGGGCAGGCACTGAAGCTTTCTTT CASSQGAGTEAFF
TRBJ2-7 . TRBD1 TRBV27 TGTGCCAGCAGCCATACACCGGGACAGGGGGCATTAGAGCAGTACTTC CASSHTPGQGALEQYF